The T cell receptor beta chain under discussion was sequenced for a study of memory CD4+ T cells and cytomegalovirus serostatus. Study-wide context: Of the healthy Belgian adults, several were CMV seropositive and 20 to 25 seronegative.

Study results and limitations: About 40% of the roughly 150 known CMV-associated TCRbeta sequences appeared in CD4+ memory.

In its sample, this clone was seen a few times. Its target is unknown. Original analysis: After removing out-of-frame reads, 2,204,828 distinct TCRbeta sequences remained. The method was immunoSEQ multiplex PCR; TCRdb's version includes in-frame clones alone and lacks a portion of them. V and J calls plus clone size are reproduced from that table; the DNA served to infer D and trimming. The sample yields approximately 46,000 clones, roughly 80% seen once. After removal of 8 bases from V and 4 bases from J, the junction contained 5 bases not matched to a gene. Germline V gene sequence: CDR1 MNHNS, CDR2 SASEGT. This CDR3 has 13 amino acids. The sort gate was single viable CD3+CD4+CD8-CD45RO+ cells for memory CD4+ T cells. After thawing, CD4+ T cells were positively selected.

The V call is TRBV6-1, the J call TRBJ1-5; TRBD1 matches 7 bases. This TCR derives from an adult in good health and CMV-seronegative. The sample taken for sequencing was memory CD4+ T cells from blood. CDR3 nucleotide sequence: TGTGCCAGCCACGGGACAGAGAATCAGCCCCAGCATTTT. Translated, it gives CASHGTENQPQHF.